This TCR beta chain derives from a study of T cell changes during pregnancy in multiple sclerosis. Sequencing used immunoSEQ multiplex PCR; TCRdb keeps in-frame clones, though not all of them. The table shows 41,000 or so clones, with approximately 90% occurring only once. The length of the CDR3 is 12 residues. Trimming left V 4 bases short and J 7 bases short, with 13 bases between. In germline, CDR1 is SQVTM, CDR2 ANQGSEA. This clone was detected only once. Sample: CD4+ T cells from peripheral blood mononuclear cells, taken in the first trimester of pregnancy. This TCR was recovered from a female donor with multiple sclerosis, enrolled in a pregnancy study. This chain links TRBV29-1 with TRBJ1-2, with D possibly matching TRBD1 (6 bases). The CDR3 DNA reads TGCAGCGTTGCGACGACAGGCGCTGGCTACACCTTC. This codes for CSVATTGAGYTF. The entire variable domain, with the rest obtained from reference TRBV29-1 and TRBJ1-2, is as follows: SAVISQKPSRDICQRGTSLTIQCQVDSQVTMMFWYRQQPGQSLTLIATANQGSEATYESGFVIDKFPISRPNLTFSTLTVSNMSPEDSSIYLCSVATTGAGYTFGSGTRLTVV.